Listed below are T cell receptor beta chains from one sample, sequenced in a study of CD8 T cells in ankylosing spondylitis. In TCRdb, the 5' RACE reads were re-called with MiXCR into one record per CDR3 protein. The sample lists roughly 490,000 distinct CDR3 sequences; about 5.2% were seen once. Source material: blood, either unsorted or a sorted T cell fraction (not recorded which). The receptors stem from a male donor with ankylosing spondylitis. Both conserved end residues are part of each CDR3. Each record gives: J gene, D gene, V gene, clone size, CDR3 DNA, CDR3 protein. The D gene is left open where the match is weak. Clone size is stated in some rows and not others, as once, few, many or a class when expanded.

>TRBJ2-7|NA|TRBV5-1|many
TGCGCCAGCAGCTTGGTCCCGGACAGATATTCCAACGAGCAGTACTTC
CASSLVPDRYSNEQYF
>TRBJ2-7|NA|TRBV25-1|many
TGTGCCAGCAGTGAGTTCCGGGACAACTACGAGCAGTACTTC
CASSEFRDNYEQYF
>TRBJ2-5|NA|TRBV12-3/TRBV12-4|many
TGTGCCAGCAGTTGGACACCCAAAGAGACCCAGTACTTC
CASSWTPKETQYF
>TRBJ2-7|TRBD1|TRBV5-1|many
TGCGCCAGCAGCTTAGCCGGACAGGGCCACGAGCAGTACTTC
CASSLAGQGHEQYF
>TRBJ1-2|NA|TRBV7-2|many
TGTGCCAGCAGCTTAGCGCAGAAGGGGAATGGCTACACCTTC
CASSLAQKGNGYTF
>TRBJ1-2|NA|TRBV7-2|many
TGTGCCAGCAGCTTAGCAGGGCTCTACTACACCTTC
CASSLAGLYYTF
>TRBJ2-2|NA|TRBV2|NA
TGTGCCAGCATGAAGGACGGCGCCGGGGAGCTGTTTTTT
CASMKDGAGELFF
>TRBJ2-1|NA|TRBV6-2/TRBV6-3|many
TGTGCCAGCAGTTGGGGGTATGAGCAGTTCTTC
CASSWGYEQFF
>TRBJ2-5|TRBD2|TRBV19|many
TGTGCCAGTAGTTCGGGGGGACTAGGTCGGGAGACCCAGTACTTC
CASSSGGLGRETQYF
>TRBJ2-1|NA|TRBV4-2|many
TGTGCCAGCAGCCAAGCACTTCTCCTGGATGCCCACAATGAGCAGTTCTTC
CASSQALLLDAHNEQFF
>TRBJ2-1|NA|TRBV7-9|many
TGTGCCTCAGTTCGGGACTACAATGAGCAGTTCTTC
CASVRDYNEQFF
>TRBJ1-1|NA|TRBV15|many
TGTGCCACCAGCCGATCTGGAGGCCGCATTGAGAACACTGAAGCTTTCTTT
CATSRSGGRIENTEAFF
>TRBJ1-6|NA|TRBV12-3/TRBV12-4|many
TGTGCCAGCAGCCTCATAGGGACACAGAATCATTCACCCCTCCACTTT
CASSLIGTQNHSPLHF
>TRBJ1-1|NA|TRBV5-5|many
TGTGCCAGCAACAAGGGCTGGATGAACACTGAAGCTTTCTTT
CASNKGWMNTEAFF
>TRBJ1-6|NA|TRBV7-9|many
TGTGCCAGCAGGGATCTCATCGGGTCACCCCTCCACTTT
CASRDLIGSPLHF
>TRBJ1-2|TRBD1|TRBV12-3/TRBV12-4|many
TGTGCCAGCAGTCCGACAGGGGTTGATGGCTACACCTTC
CASSPTGVDGYTF
>TRBJ2-7|TRBD1|TRBV18|NA
TGTGCCAGCTCACCGACAGGGGCCCCCTACGAGCAGTACTTC
CASSPTGAPYEQYF
>TRBJ1-3|NA|TRBV23-1|NA
TGCGCCAGCAGTCAGGAGACCCGGGACCGTCGAAGAAACACCATATATTTT
CASSQETRDRRRNTIYF
>TRBJ1-4|NA|TRBV7-2|many
TGTGCCAGCAGCGCCCCGGATGTTAGGAAACTGTTTTTT
CASSAPDVRKLFF
>TRBJ1-2|NA|TRBV4-1|few
TGCGCCAGCAGCCAAGTGCCAGGGCGGGGTGGCTACACCTTC
CASSQVPGRGGYTF
>TRBJ2-7|NA|TRBV7-9|many
TGTGCCAGCAGCCCCGCCGGATACGAGCAGTACTTC
CASSPAGYEQYF
>TRBJ2-7|TRBD2|TRBV4-3|NA
TGCGCCAGCAGCCAGGCTTTGGGTAGCGGGAGGGCCTGGTCCTACGAGCAGTACTTC
CASSQALGSGRAWSYEQYF
>TRBJ2-2|TRBD1|TRBV4-3|many
TGCGCCAGCAGCCAAGATATCGCCGGACAGGGGATCAGGGGGGAGCTGTTTTTT
CASSQDIAGQGIRGELFF
>TRBJ1-6|NA|TRBV7-9|many
TGTGCCAGCGCGCAGACGGTGTCCTCACCCCTCCACTTT
CASAQTVSSPLHF
>TRBJ2-3|TRBD1|TRBV28|NA
TGTGCCAGCAAAGGACAGGGGGAGAACACAGATACGCAGTATTTT
CASKGQGENTDTQYF
>TRBJ2-7|NA|TRBV5-1|NA
TGCGCCAGCAGCTTGGGTTCCGGGGGAGGATCCTACGAGCAGTACTTC
CASSLGSGGGSYEQYF
>TRBJ2-1|NA|TRBV6-1|many
TGTGCCAGCAGTCCCCTCGTGGGCCCGGGAAGGTACAATGAGCAGTTCTTC
CASSPLVGPGRYNEQFF
>TRBJ2-3|TRBD2|TRBV20-1|many
TGCAGTGCCAGAGGACTAGCGGGACCGACAGATACGCAGTATTTT
CSARGLAGPTDTQYF
>TRBJ2-2|NA|TRBV5-5|many
TGTGCCAGCAGCTTCCTGGGGCGGGTCACCGGGGAGCTGTTTTTT
CASSFLGRVTGELFF
>TRBJ1-5|NA|TRBV20-1|NA
TGCAGTGCTAGAGAACTCCTTTCGGGCAGCAATCAGCCCCAGCATTTT
CSARELLSGSNQPQHF
>TRBJ2-7|TRBD1|TRBV4-1|few
TGCGCCAGCAGCCAAGCCCCGGGACAGGGGAGACAGTACTTC
CASSQAPGQGRQYF
>TRBJ1-5|NA|TRBV10-3|many
TGTGCCATCAGTGAGTCTAAACCGGGACCCTGGCCCCAGCATTTT
CAISESKPGPWPQHF
>TRBJ1-5|NA|TRBV7-2|many
TGTGCCAGCAGCCTGAGCGGGGGAGGTCAGCCCCAGCATTTT
CASSLSGGGQPQHF
>TRBJ2-5|TRBD2|TRBV29-1|NA
TGCAGCGTTGAAGTTGCCGGGACTAGCGGGGGGGGTCAAGAGACCCAGTACTTC
CSVEVAGTSGGGQETQYF
>TRBJ2-5|TRBD2|TRBV3-1|many
TGTGCCAGCAGCCAGGCTAGCGGGGGGGCCGGTGAGACCCAGTACTTC
CASSQASGGAGETQYF
>TRBJ2-3|NA|TRBV5-5|few
TGTGCCAGCAGCTTGGCCGTCGGGGGAAATACGCAGTATTTT
CASSLAVGGNTQYF
>TRBJ1-1|TRBD1|TRBV5-1|many
TGCGCCAGCAGCTACCTCAGGGGGACTGAAGCTTTCTTT
CASSYLRGTEAFF
>TRBJ2-7|NA|TRBV18|many
TGTGCCAGCTCAATGGCGGGTCTTTCCTACGAGCAGTACTTC
CASSMAGLSYEQYF
>TRBJ1-5|TRBD1|TRBV6-1|NA
TGTGCCAGCAGTGAAATTTTGAGGACAGGGTGGGGCAATCAGCCCCAGCATTTT
CASSEILRTGWGNQPQHF
>TRBJ1-2|TRBD1|TRBV6-1|NA
TGTGCCAGCAGTCAACAGGGGGCGAAAGGCTACACCTTC
CASSQQGAKGYTF
>TRBJ2-1|NA|TRBV9|many
TGTGCCAGCAGCGTAGTGCCGGTCGAGAGCTCCTACAATGAGCAGTTCTTC
CASSVVPVESSYNEQFF
>TRBJ1-5|TRBD1|TRBV28|many
TGTGCCAGCAGTTCTAGACAGGGTAGTGTCAATCAGCCCCAGCATTTT
CASSSRQGSVNQPQHF
>TRBJ2-5|NA|TRBV5-1|NA
TGCGCCAGCAGCCCACAGGGCTCGGGAGAGACCCAGTACTTC
CASSPQGSGETQYF
>TRBJ2-3|NA|TRBV20-1|many
TGCAGTGCTCCCCGGACTAGCACAGATACGCAGTATTTT
CSAPRTSTDTQYF
>TRBJ2-1|TRBD1|TRBV27|NA
TGTGCCAGCCACAGGGGGACTTACAATGAGCAGTTCTTC
CASHRGTYNEQFF
>TRBJ2-2|TRBD1|TRBV20-1|many
TGCAGTGACCACGGACAGGGGCGGGAGCTGTTTTTT
CSDHGQGRELFF
>TRBJ1-1|TRBD1|TRBV20-1|few
TGCAGTGCTAGAGATTCCTACAGGGGAATTGAAGCTTTCTTT
CSARDSYRGIEAFF
>TRBJ2-7|NA|TRBV20-1|NA
TGCAGTGCTGCTACTCAGTACGAGCAGTACTTC
CSAATQYEQYF
>TRBJ2-3|NA|TRBV20-1|many
TGCAGTGCTAGCGGGAGTGGGACAGATACGCAGTATTTT
CSASGSGTDTQYF
>TRBJ1-1|NA|TRBV12-3/TRBV12-4|many
TGTGCCAGCAGTCGTGGGACAATAGGTCAGGCGCCTGAAGCTTTCTTT
CASSRGTIGQAPEAFF
>TRBJ2-1|NA|TRBV18|few
TGTGCCAGCTCACCCTGGCGGGGGCCTCGCAATGAGCAGTTCTTC
CASSPWRGPRNEQFF
>TRBJ2-1|NA|TRBV15|many
TGTGCCACCAGCACAAAGGTGTTTGGTAGTAATGAGCAGTTCTTC
CATSTKVFGSNEQFF